This TCR beta chain stems from a study of blood T cell repertoires in COVID-19. Study-wide background: Sites across the United States, Italy and Spain contributed samples from acute and convalescent COVID-19. In each case, the material was cDNA or gDNA derived from T cells, B-cell-depleted T cells, or PBMCs.

This CDR3 is built from 14 residues. Unmatched junction bases numbered 10, after V lost 10 bases and J lost 4 bases. From germline, CDR1 is LNHDA and CDR2 SQIVND (reference sequence). The assay was immunoSEQ multiplex PCR, and TCRdb's table has in-frame clones only and misses some. The repertoire has about 220,000 clones, around 84% of them found once; the top ten carry approximately 5.1%. Sequenced input: peripheral blood. This TCR derives from a woman in her sixties or seventies who had recovered from COVID-19. The chain links TRBV19 to TRBJ2-1; the match to TRBD1 covers 7 bases. CDR3 residues: CATGQAVPYNEQFF. CDR3 bases: TGTGCCACCGGACAGGCAGTTCCGTACAATGAGCAGTTCTTC.